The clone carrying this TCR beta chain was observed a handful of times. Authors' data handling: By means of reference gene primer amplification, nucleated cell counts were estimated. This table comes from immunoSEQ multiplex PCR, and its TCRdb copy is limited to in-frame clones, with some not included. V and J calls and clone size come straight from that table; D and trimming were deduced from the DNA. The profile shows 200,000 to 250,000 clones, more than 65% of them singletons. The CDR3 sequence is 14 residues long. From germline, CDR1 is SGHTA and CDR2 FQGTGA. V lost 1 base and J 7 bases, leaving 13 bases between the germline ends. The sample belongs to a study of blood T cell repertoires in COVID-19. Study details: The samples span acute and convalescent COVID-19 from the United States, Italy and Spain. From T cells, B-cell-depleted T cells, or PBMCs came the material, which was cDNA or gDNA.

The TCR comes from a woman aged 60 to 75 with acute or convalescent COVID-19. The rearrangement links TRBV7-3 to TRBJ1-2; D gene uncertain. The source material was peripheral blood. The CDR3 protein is CASSLNPGSSGYTF. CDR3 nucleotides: TGTGCCAGCAGCTTAAACCCCGGGTCGTCTGGCTACACCTTC.